This section outlines one T cell receptor (beta chain) sequence together with its context. The antigen is not known. The record originates from a study of CD8 T cells in Susac syndrome. Broader study findings: An acknowledgment was made by the study that its TCR sequencing and HLA analysis involved relatively few individuals.

RNA was extracted with the RNeasy kit, and a quantity of roughly 0.5 to 1 ug was reverse transcribed using random hexamers. The immunoSEQ assay covered 54 Vbeta and 13 Jbeta segments for CDR3. Using its own MiXCR run on the immunoSEQ multiplex PCR reads, TCRdb lists one record per CDR3 protein. The data contain 130,000 to 150,000 distinct CDR3 sequences, around 94% of them singletons. There are 14 residues in the CDR3. The V gene lost 7 bases and the J gene lost 4 bases, with 16 bases spanning the gap. Germline CDR1 and CDR2: LNHNV and YYDKDF (reference sequence). In blood CD8+ and CD4+ T cells, TCR beta underwent sequencing. While CD8+ and CD4+ T cells were isolated negatively, TEMRA cells were enriched by FACS.

Sequenced material: CD8+ T cells from PBMCs. The J gene is TRBJ1-1, the V gene TRBV15; TRBD1 is a possible D gene (6 bases). This sequence originates from a human donor in good health. The CDR3 DNA reads as TGTGCCACCACCCAGAGACCAGGGGCCACTGAAGCTTTCTTT. The encoded protein is CATTQRPGATEAFF.